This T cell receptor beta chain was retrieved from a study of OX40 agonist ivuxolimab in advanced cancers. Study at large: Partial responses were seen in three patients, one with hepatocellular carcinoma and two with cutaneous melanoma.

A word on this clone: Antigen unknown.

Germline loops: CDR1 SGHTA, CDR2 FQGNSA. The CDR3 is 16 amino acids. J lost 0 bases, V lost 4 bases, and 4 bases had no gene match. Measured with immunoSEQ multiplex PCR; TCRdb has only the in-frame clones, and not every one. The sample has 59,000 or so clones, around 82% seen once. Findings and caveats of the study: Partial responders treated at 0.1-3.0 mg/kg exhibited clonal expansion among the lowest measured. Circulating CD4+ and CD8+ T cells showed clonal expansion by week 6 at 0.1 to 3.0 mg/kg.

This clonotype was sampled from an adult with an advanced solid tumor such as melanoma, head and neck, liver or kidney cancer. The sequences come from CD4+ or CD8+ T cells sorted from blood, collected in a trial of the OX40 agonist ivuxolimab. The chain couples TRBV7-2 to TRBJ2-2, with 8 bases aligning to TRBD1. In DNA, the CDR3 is TGTGCCAGCAGCTCCCAGGGGGCCCCGAACACCGGGGAGCTGTTTTTT. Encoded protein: CASSSQGAPNTGELFF.